A selection of T cell receptor beta chains follows, all from one sample in a study of OX40 agonist ivuxolimab in advanced cancers. Clones were sequenced by immunoSEQ multiplex PCR, and TCRdb holds only the in-frame ones, with some missing. The table lists about 50,000 clones, approximately 71% of them singletons. Sample: CD4+ or CD8+ T cells sorted from blood, taken in a trial of the OX40 agonist ivuxolimab. The source is an adult with an advanced solid tumor such as melanoma, head and neck, liver or kidney cancer. Both conserved end residues are part of each CDR3. Fields, in order: V gene, CDR3 protein.

>TRBV6-5
CASSYKWTRNEKLFF
>TRBV7-9
CASSLFGLGGTPTTGELFF
>TRBV11-2
CASSFSGATDTQYF
>TRBV18
CASSPRSGPQETQYF
>TRBV28
CASSTHLPQHF
>TRBV13
CASSPREGSIYEQYF
>TRBV28
CASSPSGQPVGGGNNQPQHF
>TRBV5-4
CASSRGGNQPQHF
>TRBV29-1
CSVGRLAGGGTQETQYF
>TRBV6-5
CASGGEGFTGELFF
>TRBV12-5
CASGLLGEQFF
>TRBV29-1
CSVNLADNEQFF
>TRBV6-6
CASSYATSGTDTQYF
>TRBV28
CASSPGTGHQPQHF
>TRBV7-8
CASSFLQSRPNNEQFF
>TRBV19
CASIGAGGWTEAFF
>TRBV7-3
CASSPHGQGNDNTIYF
>TRBV14
CASSPRTGGSEQYF
>TRBV29-1
CSVELAGTNSYEQYF
>TRBV6-4
CASRLQENTEAFF
>TRBV7-9
CASSLGGVPEAFF
>TRBV1
CTSSQTGQGPGTASAFF
>TRBV25-1
CASSEYRNTGSTGELFF
>TRBV11-3
CASSQTGSYEQYF
>TRBV11-1
CASSLLAGGSYNEQFF
>TRBV4-1
CASSQEPGLAPYNEQFF
>TRBV18
CASSPWERGGAYEQYF
>TRBV27
CASSLSLGPQGGTEAFF
>TRBV19
CASGSINRPKNIQYF
>TRBV4-2
CASSQPDRGLHF
>TRBV19
CASRIIDRGRIQPQHF
>TRBV7-2
CASSLIARTRRETQYF
>TRBV7-8
CASSPSLAGGHTDTQYF
>TRBV18
CASSPARKSNYGYTF
>TRBV11-2
CASSLGTWDEQFF
>TRBV28
CASSPNGSQGRRGYTF
>TRBV6-5
CASSPVNGGQPQHF
>TRBV2
CASREGQPQHF
>TRBV7-2
CASSLEGGRNYEQYF
>TRBV10-3
CAIQGQGAKGFEAFF
>TRBV27
CASTTGGFSYNEQFF
>TRBV5-1
CASSLRDRSGEQYF
>TRBV21-1
CASSPGGSSEGEQYF
>TRBV5-1
CASSLQLAGDEQFF
>TRBV11-3
CASGLGEQYF
>TRBV5-1
CASSLSGGGHNEQFF
>TRBV7-2
CASSRDGKAGTEAFF
>TRBV6-1
CASSVSGGRSPLHF
>TRBV19
CAGGSGQTQETQYF
>TRBV6-5
CATHRGPGQPQHF
>TRBV5-1
CASSSGLGLAGTNEQFF
>TRBV6-6
CASSFGQVNTEAFF